This T cell receptor (beta chain) was identified during a study of T-cell reconstitution after alpha-beta-depleted transplantation in children. The CDR3 has 17 amino acids. The V segment lost 5 bases and the J segment 5 bases; nucleotides outside the gene matches: 12. The V gene's germline CDR1 is SGHVS and CDR2 FQNEAQ. This clonotype is medium-sized within its sample. Its antigen is not known. As it was prepared, the TCRbeta library received unique molecular identifiers. TCRdb re-called the PCR reads through MiXCR, storing one row per CDR3 protein. Of approximately 6,200 distinct CDR3 sequences in the sample, approximately 15% are singletons; the top ten hold under 7%. Study-level results: One year after transplant, T-cell counts and diversity came mostly from newly produced T cells. Surviving recipient cells, namely T cells and thymic progenitors, were the source of high day-60 TCRbeta diversity in some patients.

Sequencing was performed on PBMCs, taken before TCRalphabeta/CD19-depleted stem cell transplant. This clonotype originated in a boy between 10 and 17 years old with acute lymphoblastic leukemia, due to receive a stem cell transplant. The genes are TRBV7-8 and TRBJ2-3; 11 bases are a match to TRBD2. The CDR3 spells CASSLSIAGGPVDTQYF. For the CDR3, the DNA is TGTGCCAGCAGCCTATCAATAGCGGGAGGGCCGGTAGATACGCAGTATTTT.